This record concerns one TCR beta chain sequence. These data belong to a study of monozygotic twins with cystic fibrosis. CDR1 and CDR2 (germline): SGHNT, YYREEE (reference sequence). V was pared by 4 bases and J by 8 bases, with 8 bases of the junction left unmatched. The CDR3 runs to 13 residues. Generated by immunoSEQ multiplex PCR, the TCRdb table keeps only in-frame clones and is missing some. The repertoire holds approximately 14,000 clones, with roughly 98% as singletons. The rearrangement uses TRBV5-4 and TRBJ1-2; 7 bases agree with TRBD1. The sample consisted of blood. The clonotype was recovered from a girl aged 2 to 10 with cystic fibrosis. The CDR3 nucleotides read TGTGCCAGCAGCGAGGGGACAGCATCCGGCTACACCTTC. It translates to CASSEGTASGYTF. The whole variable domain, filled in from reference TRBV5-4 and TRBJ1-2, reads ETGVTQSPTHLIKTRGQQVTLRCSSQSGHNTVSWYQQALGQGPQFIFQYYREEENGRGNFPPRFSGLQFPNYSSELNVNALELDDSALYLCASSEGTASGYTFGSGTRLTVV.